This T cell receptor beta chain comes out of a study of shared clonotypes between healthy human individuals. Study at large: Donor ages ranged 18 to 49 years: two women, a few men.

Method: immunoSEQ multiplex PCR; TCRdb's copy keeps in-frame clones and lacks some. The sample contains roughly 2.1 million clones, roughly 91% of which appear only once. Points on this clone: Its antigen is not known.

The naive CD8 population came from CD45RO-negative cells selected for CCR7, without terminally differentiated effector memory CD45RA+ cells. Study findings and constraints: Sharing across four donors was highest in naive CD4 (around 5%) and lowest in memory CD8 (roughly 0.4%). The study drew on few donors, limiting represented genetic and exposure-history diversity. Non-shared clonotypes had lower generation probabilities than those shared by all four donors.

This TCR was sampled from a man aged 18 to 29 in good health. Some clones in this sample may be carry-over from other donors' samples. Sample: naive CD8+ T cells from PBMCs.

The CDR3 bases are TGTGCCAGCAGCGTAGCTAAAGGGGGTGGCGAGCAGTACTTC. Translating it yields CASSVAKGGGEQYF. This chain connects TRBV9 to TRBJ2-7, with D perhaps TRBD1 (6 bases). The V and J ends lost 0 bases and 6 bases respectively, with 13 bases between them. Germline V gene lookup returns CDR1 SGDLS and CDR2 YYNGEE. This CDR3 has 14 residues.